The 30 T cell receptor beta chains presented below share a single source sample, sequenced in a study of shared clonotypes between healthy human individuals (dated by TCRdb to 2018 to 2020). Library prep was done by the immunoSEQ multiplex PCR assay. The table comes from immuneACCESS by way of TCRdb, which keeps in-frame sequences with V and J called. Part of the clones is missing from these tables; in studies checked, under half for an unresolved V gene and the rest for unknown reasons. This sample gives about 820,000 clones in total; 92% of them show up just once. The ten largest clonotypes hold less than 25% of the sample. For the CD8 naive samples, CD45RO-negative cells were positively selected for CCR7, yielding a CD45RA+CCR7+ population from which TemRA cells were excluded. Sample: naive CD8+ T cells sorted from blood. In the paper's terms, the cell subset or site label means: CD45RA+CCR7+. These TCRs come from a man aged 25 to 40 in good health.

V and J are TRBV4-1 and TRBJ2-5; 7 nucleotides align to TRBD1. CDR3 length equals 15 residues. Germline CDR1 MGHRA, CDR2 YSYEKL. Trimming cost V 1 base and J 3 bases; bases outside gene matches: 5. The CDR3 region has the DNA TGCGCCAGCAGCCAAGGCCTAACAGGGGAAGAGACCCAGTACTTC. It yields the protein CASSQGLTGEETQYF.

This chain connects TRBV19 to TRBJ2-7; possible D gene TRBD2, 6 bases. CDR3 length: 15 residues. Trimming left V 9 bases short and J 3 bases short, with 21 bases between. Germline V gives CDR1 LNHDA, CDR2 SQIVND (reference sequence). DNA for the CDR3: TGTGCCAGCTCGGGCTGGGTAGCGGATGACTACGAGCAGTACTTC. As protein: CASSGWVADDYEQYF.

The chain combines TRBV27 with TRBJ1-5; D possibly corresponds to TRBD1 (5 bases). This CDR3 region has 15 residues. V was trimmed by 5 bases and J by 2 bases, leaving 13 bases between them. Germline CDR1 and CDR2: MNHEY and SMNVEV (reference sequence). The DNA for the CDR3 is TGTGCCAGCAGTGCGGGGACGGGAGGCAATCAGCCCCAGCATTTT. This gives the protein CASSAGTGGNQPQHF.

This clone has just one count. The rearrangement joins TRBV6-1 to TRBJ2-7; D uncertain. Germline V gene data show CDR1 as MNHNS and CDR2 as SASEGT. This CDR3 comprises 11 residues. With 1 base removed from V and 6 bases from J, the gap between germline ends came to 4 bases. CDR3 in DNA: TGTGCCAGCAGTGAAGAGACCGAGCAGTACTTC. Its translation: CASSEETEQYF.

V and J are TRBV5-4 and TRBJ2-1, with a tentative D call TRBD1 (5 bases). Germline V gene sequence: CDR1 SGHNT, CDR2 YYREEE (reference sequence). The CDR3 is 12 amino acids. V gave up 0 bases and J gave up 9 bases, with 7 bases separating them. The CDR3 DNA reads TGTGCCAGCAGCTTGGGGACAACTGAGCAGTTCTTC. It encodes CASSLGTTEQFF.

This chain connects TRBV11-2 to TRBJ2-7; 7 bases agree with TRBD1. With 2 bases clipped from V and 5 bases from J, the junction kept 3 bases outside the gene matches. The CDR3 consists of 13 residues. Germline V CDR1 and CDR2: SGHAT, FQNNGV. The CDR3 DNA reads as TGTGCCAGCAGCTTAAGGGGGCACGACGAGCAGTACTTC. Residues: CASSLRGHDEQYF.

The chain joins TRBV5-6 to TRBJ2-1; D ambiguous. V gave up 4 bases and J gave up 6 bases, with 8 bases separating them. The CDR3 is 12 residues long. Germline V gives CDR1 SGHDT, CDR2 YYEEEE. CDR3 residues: CASSEVSNEQFF. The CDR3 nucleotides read TGTGCCAGCAGCGAGGTGTCCAATGAGCAGTTCTTC.

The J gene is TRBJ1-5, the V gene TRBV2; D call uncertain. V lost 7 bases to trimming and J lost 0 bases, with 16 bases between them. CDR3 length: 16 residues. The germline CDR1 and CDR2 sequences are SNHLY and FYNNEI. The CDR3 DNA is TGTGCCAGCAAGGGAATGGCAGATTATAGCAATCAGCCCCAGCATTTT. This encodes CASKGMADYSNQPQHF.

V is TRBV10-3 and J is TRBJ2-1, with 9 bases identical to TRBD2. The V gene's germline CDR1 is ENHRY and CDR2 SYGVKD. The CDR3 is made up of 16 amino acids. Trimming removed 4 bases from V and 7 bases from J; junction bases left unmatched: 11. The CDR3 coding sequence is TGTGCCATCAGTGTTCCCGAGTCGGCGGGAGGGAATGAGCAGTTCTTC. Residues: CAISVPESAGGNEQFF.

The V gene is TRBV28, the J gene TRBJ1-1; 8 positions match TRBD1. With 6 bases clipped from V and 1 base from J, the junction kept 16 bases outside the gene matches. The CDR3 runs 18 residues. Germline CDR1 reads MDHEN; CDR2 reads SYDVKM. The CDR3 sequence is CASRPTRQGTTGNTEAFF. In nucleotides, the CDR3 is TGTGCCAGCAGGCCGACCCGACAGGGGACTACAGGGAACACTGAAGCTTTCTTT. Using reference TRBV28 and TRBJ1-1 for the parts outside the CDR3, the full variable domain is DVKVTQSSRYLVKRTGEKVFLECVQDMDHENMFWYRQDPGLGLRLIYFSYDVKMKEKGDIPEGYSVSREKKERFSLILESASTNQTSMYLCASRPTRQGTTGNTEAFFGQGTRLTVV.

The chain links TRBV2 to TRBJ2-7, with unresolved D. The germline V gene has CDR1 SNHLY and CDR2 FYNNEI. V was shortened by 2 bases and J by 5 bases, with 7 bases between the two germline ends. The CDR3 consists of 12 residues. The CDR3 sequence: CASSEFRDEQYF. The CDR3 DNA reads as TGTGCCAGCAGTGAATTCCGGGACGAGCAGTACTTC.

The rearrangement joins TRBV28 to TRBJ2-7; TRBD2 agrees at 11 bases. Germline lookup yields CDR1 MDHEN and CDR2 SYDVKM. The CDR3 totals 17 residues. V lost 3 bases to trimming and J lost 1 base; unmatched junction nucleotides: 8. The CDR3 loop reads CASSLVAGGPLSYEQYF. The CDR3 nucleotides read TGTGCCAGCAGTTTGGTAGCGGGAGGGCCTTTGTCCTACGAGCAGTACTTC.

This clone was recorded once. The CDR3 protein is CASRAVLDSSGNTIYF. DNA of the CDR3: TGTGCCAGCAGAGCCGTACTCGACAGCTCTGGAAACACCATATATTTT. The chain links TRBV2 to TRBJ1-3; tentative D call: TRBD1 (5 bases). CDR3 length: 16 amino acids. CDR1 and CDR2 from the germline V gene are SNHLY and FYNNEI. Trimming pared 6 bases from V and 0 bases from J, leaving 15 bases between.

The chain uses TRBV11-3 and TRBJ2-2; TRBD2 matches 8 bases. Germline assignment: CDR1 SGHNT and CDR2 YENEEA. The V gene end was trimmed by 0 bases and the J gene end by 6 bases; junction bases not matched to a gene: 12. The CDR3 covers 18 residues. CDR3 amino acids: CASSLDPRGLEGPGELFF. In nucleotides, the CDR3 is TGTGCCAGCAGCTTAGATCCCCGGGGACTAGAGGGCCCCGGGGAGCTGTTTTTT. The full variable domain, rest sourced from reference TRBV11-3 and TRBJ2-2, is EAGVVQSPRYKIIEKKQPVAFWCNPISGHNTLYWYLQNLGQGPELLIRYENEEAVDDSQLPKDRFSAERLKGVDSTLKIQPAELGDSAVYLCASSLDPRGLEGPGELFFGEGSRLTVL.

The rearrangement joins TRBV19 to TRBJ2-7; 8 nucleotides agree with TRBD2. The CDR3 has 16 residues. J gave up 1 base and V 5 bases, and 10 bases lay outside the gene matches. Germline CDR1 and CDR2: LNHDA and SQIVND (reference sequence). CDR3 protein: CASSFWLTSVSYEQYF. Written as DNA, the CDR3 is TGTGCCAGTAGTTTTTGGTTGACTAGCGTGTCCTACGAGCAGTACTTC.

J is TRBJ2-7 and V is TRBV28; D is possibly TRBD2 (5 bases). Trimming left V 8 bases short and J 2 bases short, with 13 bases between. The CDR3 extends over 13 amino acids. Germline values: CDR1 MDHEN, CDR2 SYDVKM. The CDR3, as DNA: TGTGCCAGCTGCCGAGGGATGACCTACGAGCAGTACTTC. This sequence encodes CASCRGMTYEQYF.

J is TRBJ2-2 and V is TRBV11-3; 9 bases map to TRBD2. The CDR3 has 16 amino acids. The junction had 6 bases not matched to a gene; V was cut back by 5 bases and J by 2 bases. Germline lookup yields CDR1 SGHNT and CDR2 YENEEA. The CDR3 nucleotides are TGTGCCAGCAGCCCAGCTAGCGGGGAAAACACCGGGGAGCTGTTTTTT. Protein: CASSPASGENTGELFF.

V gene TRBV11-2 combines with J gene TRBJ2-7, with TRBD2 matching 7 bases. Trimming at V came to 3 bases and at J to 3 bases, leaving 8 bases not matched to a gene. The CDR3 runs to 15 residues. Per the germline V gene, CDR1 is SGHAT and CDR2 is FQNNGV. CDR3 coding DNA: TGTGCCAGCAGCTTCTATACGGGAGGAGACTACGAGCAGTACTTC. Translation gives CASSFYTGGDYEQYF.

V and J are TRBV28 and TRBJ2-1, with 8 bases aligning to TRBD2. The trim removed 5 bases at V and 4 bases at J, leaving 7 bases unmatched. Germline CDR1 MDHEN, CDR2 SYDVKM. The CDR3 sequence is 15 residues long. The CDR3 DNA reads TGTGCCAGCAGTCAAAGCGGGAGTCCTTACAATGAGCAGTTCTTC. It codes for CASSQSGSPYNEQFF. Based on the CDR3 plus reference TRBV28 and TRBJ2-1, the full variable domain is DVKVTQSSRYLVKRTGEKVFLECVQDMDHENMFWYRQDPGLGLRLIYFSYDVKMKEKGDIPEGYSVSREKKERFSLILESASTNQTSMYLCASSQSGSPYNEQFFGPGTRLTVL.

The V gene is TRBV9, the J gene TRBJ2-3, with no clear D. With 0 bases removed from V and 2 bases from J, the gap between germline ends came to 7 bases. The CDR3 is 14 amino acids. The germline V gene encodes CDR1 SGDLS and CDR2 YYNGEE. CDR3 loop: CASSVGFITDTQYF. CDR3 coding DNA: TGTGCCAGCAGCGTAGGGTTCATCACAGATACGCAGTATTTT.

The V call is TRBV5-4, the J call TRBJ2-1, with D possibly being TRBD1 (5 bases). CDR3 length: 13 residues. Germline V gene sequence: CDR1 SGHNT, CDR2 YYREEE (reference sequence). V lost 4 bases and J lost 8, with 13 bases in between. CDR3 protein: CASSMKGLDEQFF. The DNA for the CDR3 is TGTGCCAGCAGCATGAAGGGGCTGGATGAGCAGTTCTTC.

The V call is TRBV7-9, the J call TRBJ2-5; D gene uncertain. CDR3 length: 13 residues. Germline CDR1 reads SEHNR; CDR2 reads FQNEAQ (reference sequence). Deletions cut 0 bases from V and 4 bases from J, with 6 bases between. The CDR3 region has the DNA TGTGCCAGCAGCTTAGCTAAGAGAGAGACCCAGTACTTC. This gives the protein CASSLAKRETQYF.

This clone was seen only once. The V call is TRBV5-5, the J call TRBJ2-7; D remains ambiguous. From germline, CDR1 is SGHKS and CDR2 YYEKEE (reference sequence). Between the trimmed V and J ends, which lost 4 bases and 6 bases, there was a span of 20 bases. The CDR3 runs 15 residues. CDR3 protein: CASSLEQPPLREQYF. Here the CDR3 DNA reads TGTGCCAGCAGCCTTGAACAGCCTCCTCTCCGCGAGCAGTACTTC.

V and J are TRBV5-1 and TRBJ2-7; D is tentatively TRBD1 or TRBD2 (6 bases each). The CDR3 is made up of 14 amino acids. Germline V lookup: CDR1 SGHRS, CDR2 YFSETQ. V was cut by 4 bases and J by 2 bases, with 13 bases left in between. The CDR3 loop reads CASSLSGGTYEQYF. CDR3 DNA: TGCGCCAGCAGCCTGTCCGGGGGCACCTACGAGCAGTACTTC.

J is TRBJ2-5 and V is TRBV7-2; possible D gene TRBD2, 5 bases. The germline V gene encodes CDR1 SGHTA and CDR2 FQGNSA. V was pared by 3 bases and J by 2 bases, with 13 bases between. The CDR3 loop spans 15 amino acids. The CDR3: CASSFFAGSQETQYF. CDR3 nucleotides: TGTGCCAGCAGCTTCTTCGCGGGTTCTCAAGAGACCCAGTACTTC.

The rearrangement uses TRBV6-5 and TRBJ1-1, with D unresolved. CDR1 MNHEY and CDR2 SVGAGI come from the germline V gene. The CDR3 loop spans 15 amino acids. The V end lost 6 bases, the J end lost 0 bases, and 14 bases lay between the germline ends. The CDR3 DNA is TGTGCCAGCAGCCACTCGAGCAGGATGAACACTGAAGCTTTCTTT. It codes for CASSHSSRMNTEAFF.

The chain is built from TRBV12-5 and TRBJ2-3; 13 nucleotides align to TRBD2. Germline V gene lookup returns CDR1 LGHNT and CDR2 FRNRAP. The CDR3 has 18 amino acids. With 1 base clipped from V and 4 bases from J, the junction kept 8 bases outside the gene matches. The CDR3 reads CASGLDPGLAGASDTQYF. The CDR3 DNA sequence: TGTGCTAGTGGTTTGGACCCCGGACTAGCGGGAGCCTCAGATACGCAGTATTTT.

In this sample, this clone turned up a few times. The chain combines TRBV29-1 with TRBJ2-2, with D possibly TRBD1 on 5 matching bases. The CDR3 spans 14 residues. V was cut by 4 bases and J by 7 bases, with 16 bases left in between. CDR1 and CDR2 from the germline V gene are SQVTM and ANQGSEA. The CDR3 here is CSVVVQGRIGELFF. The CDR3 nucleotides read TGCAGCGTTGTGGTTCAGGGAAGGATCGGGGAGCTGTTTTTT.

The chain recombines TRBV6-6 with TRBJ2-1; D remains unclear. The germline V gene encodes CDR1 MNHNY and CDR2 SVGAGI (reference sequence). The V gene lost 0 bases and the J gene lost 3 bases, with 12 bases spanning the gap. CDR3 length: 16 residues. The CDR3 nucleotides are TGTGCCAGCAGTTACTCGACGGAGCGATTCTACAATGAGCAGTTCTTC. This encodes CASSYSTERFYNEQFF.

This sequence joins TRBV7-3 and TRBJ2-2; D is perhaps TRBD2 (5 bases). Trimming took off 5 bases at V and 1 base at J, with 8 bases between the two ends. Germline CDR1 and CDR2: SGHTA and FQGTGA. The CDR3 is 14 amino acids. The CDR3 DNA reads TGTGCCAGCAGCCATGCGGGGAACACCGGGGAGCTGTTTTTT. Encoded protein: CASSHAGNTGELFF.